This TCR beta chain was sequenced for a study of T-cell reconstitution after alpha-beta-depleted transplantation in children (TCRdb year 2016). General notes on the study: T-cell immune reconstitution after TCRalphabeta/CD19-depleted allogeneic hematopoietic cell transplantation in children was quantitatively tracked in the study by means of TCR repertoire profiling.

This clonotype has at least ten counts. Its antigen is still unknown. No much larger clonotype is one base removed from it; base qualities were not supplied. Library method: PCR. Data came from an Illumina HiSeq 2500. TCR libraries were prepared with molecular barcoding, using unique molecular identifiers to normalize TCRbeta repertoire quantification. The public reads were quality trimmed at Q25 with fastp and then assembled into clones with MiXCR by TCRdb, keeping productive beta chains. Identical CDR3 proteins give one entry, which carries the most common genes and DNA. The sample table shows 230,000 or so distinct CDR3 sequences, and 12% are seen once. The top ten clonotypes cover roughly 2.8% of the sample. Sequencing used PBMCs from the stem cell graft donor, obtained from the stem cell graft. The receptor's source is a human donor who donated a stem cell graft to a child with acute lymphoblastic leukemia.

The CDR3 loop reads CASSLRGSTYEQYF. The DNA reads as follows: TGTGCCAGCAGTTTAAGAGGGTCCACCTACGAGCAGTACTTC. This chain joins TRBV27 to TRBJ2-7, and TRBD2 may be the D gene, going by 5 matching bases. From its cysteine to its phenylalanine, the CDR3 spans 14 amino acids. Only the CDR3 DNA stays, 42 bases, in frame from base 1. V is shortened by 2 bases, J by 2 bases, and the region joining them spans 10 bases. Based on the germline V gene (reference sequence), the CDR1 and CDR2 sequences are MNHEY and SMNVEV.